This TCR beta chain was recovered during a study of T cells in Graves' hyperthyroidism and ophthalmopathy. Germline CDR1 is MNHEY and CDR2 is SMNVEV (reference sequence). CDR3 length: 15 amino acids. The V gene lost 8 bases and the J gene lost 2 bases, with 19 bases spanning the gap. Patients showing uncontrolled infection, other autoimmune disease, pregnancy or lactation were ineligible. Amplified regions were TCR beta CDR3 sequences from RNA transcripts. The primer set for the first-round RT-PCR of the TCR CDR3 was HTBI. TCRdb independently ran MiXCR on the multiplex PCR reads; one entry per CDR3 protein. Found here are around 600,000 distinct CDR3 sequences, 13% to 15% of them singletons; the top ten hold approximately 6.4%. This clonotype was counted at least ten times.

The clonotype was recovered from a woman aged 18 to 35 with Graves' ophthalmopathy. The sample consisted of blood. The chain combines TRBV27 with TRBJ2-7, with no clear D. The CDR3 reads CASALGKPPTYEQYF. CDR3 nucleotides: TGTGCCAGCGCCCTTGGGAAACCCCCAACCTACGAGCAGTACTTC.